Listed below are T cell receptor beta chains from one sample, sequenced in a study of a mutant IDH1 vaccine in newly diagnosed glioma. TCRdb's table, derived via immunoSEQ multiplex PCR, lists solely in-frame clones and lacks some. The sample contains 35,000 to 50,000 clones, around 92% of which appear only once. These receptors' targets are unknown. Sequenced here: PBMCs, sampled from a glioma patient whose treatment included an IDH1 peptide vaccine. Source of these receptors: a man aged 45-65 years with glioma. Both conserved end residues are part of each CDR3. D genes are given only for firm matches. Clone size is shown for a subset of rows, as once, few, many or a class of expanded clone.

>TRBV10-3|TRBJ2-3|-|TRBD2
CAISSATSGVTDTQYF
TGTGCCATCAGTTCTGCGACTAGCGGGGTCACAGATACGCAGTATTTT
>TRBV9|TRBJ2-2|-|-
CASSVVGGTGELFF
TGTGCCAGCAGCGTAGTGGGGGGCACCGGGGAGCTGTTTTTT
>TRBV4-3|TRBJ2-3|few|-
CASSQDPVGSSTDTQYF
TGCGCCAGCAGCCAAGATCCCGTCGGATCTAGCACAGATACGCAGTATTTT
>TRBV4-2|TRBJ2-7|-|-
CASSQDRVTEQYF
TGTGCCAGCAGCCAAGATAGGGTCACCGAGCAGTACTTC
>TRBV7-2|TRBJ2-5|-|-
CASSSRSLQTQYF
TGTGCCAGCAGCTCGCGCTCACTCCAGACCCAGTACTTC
>TRBV21-1|TRBJ2-4|-|-
CASGEGGTSGRLAKNIQYF
TGTGCCAGCGGAGAGGGTGGGACTAGCGGGAGGTTAGCCAAAAACATTCAGTACTTC
>TRBV7-2|TRBJ2-3|once|TRBD2
CASSLAGTRGNTQYF
TGTGCCAGCAGCTTAGCGGGGACTAGGGGGAATACGCAGTATTTT
>TRBV11-2|TRBJ1-2|-|TRBD1
CASSLPGQGRGYTF
TGTGCCAGCAGCCTCCCGGGACAGGGACGTGGCTACACCTTC
>TRBV30|TRBJ1-1|-|-
CAWSGGAGPTEAFF
TGTGCCTGGAGTGGGGGAGCAGGGCCCACTGAAGCTTTCTTT
>TRBV9|TRBJ2-7|-|-
CASSVGAGYSYEQYF
TGTGCCAGCAGCGTAGGGGCAGGTTATTCCTACGAGCAGTACTTC
>TRBV5-1|TRBJ2-3|-|TRBD2
CASSRGTSGSTWTDTQYF
TGCGCCAGCAGTCGTGGGACTAGCGGTTCCACGTGGACAGATACGCAGTATTTT
>TRBV6-5|TRBJ2-7|once|-
CATRQPVGEQYF
TGTGCCACACGGCAGCCGGTTGGCGAGCAGTACTTC
>TRBV5-8|TRBJ1-5|-|-
CASSLGTPNQPQHF
TGTGCCAGCAGCTTGGGGACACCTAATCAGCCCCAGCATTTT
>TRBV4-3|TRBJ1-2|-|TRBD1
CASSPRDRGPYGYTF
TGCGCCAGCAGCCCCCGGGACAGGGGTCCCTATGGCTACACCTTC
>TRBV5-1|TRBJ2-1|-|TRBD1
CASSIRDRGYNEQFF
TGCGCCAGCAGCATCCGGGACAGGGGATACAATGAGCAGTTCTTC
>TRBV5-1|TRBJ2-7|-|TRBD2
CASSVAGEYEQYF
TGCGCCAGCAGCGTAGCGGGAGAGTACGAGCAGTACTTC
>TRBV28|TRBJ2-7|-|TRBD1
CASSLGGTGPPYEQYF
TGTGCCAGCAGTTTAGGGGGGACAGGTCCGCCCTACGAGCAGTACTTC
>TRBV4-1|TRBJ1-1|-|-
CASRLGNTEAFF
TGCGCCAGCAGGCTCGGGAACACTGAAGCTTTCTTT
>TRBV2|TRBJ1-1|few|-
CASNWMYTEAFF
TGTGCCAGCAATTGGATGTACACTGAAGCTTTCTTT
>TRBV27|TRBJ1-2|-|-
CASRPTGNYGYTF
TGTGCCAGCAGGCCTACAGGGAATTATGGCTACACCTTC
>TRBV7-8|TRBJ2-2|-|-
CASSLAPEGSFPGELFF
TGTGCCAGCAGCTTAGCGCCTGAAGGGAGTTTCCCCGGGGAGCTGTTTTTT
>TRBV5-6|TRBJ2-1|once|-
CASSLNSINEQFF
TGTGCCAGCAGCTTGAACTCAATCAATGAGCAGTTCTTC
>TRBV4-1|TRBJ2-1|-|-
CASSQDNEQFF
TGCGCCAGCAGCCAGGACAATGAGCAGTTCTTC
>TRBV27|TRBJ1-4|once|-
CASSFGLNEKLFF
TGTGCCAGCAGTTTCGGTCTAAATGAAAAACTGTTTTTT
>TRBV28|TRBJ2-7|-|TRBD1
CASSAGGLYEQYF
TGTGCCAGCAGTGCAGGGGGCTTATACGAGCAGTACTTC
>TRBV7-3|TRBJ2-7|-|-
CASSSTRAGEQYF
TGTGCCAGCAGCTCCACCCGGGCGGGCGAGCAGTACTTC
>TRBV6-5|TRBJ1-6|-|-
CASCRDYNSPLHF
TGTGCCAGCTGCAGGGACTATAATTCACCCCTCCACTTT
>TRBV5-1|TRBJ2-2|-|-
CASSLDGELFF
TGCGCCAGCAGCTTGGACGGGGAGCTGTTTTTT
>TRBV11-2|TRBJ1-1|-|-
CASSGGQFDPTSNTEAFF
TGTGCCAGCAGCGGAGGACAGTTCGACCCAACGTCAAACACTGAAGCTTTCTTT
>TRBV5-1|TRBJ2-1|-|-
CASSSSDNYNEQFF
TGCGCCAGCAGCTCATCAGACAACTACAATGAGCAGTTCTTC
>TRBV6-1|TRBJ2-3|-|-
CASSERTYTDTQYF
TGTGCCAGCAGTGAAAGGACCTACACAGATACGCAGTATTTT
>TRBV7-2|TRBJ1-2|-|-
CASSPPGGGYGYTF
TGTGCCAGCAGCCCGCCGGGGGGTGGATATGGCTACACCTTC
>TRBV7-2|TRBJ2-2|-|TRBD1
CASSPQGAGSGELFF
TGTGCCAGCAGCCCACAGGGGGCAGGATCCGGGGAGCTGTTTTTT
>TRBV5-6|TRBJ2-7|-|-
CASSSQGPGYEQYF
TGTGCCAGCAGCTCCCAGGGGCCGGGCTACGAGCAGTACTTC
>TRBV7-8|TRBJ2-2|-|TRBD1
CASSLRQGYTGELFF
TGTGCCAGCAGCTTACGACAGGGTTACACCGGGGAGCTGTTTTTT
>TRBV27|TRBJ2-2|-|TRBD1
CASSFVTGVITGELFF
TGTGCCAGCAGTTTCGTGACAGGGGTGATCACCGGGGAGCTGTTTTTT
>TRBV2|TRBJ2-1|-|-
CASSDGGGRSEQFF
TGTGCCAGCAGTGATGGGGGGGGGCGATCCGAGCAGTTCTTC
>TRBV5-1|TRBJ1-6|once|-
CASSLQGGSPLHF
TGCGCCAGCAGCTTACAGGGAGGTTCACCCCTCCACTTT
>TRBV18|TRBJ2-7|-|-
CASSRRQPYEQYF
TGTGCCAGCTCACGCAGACAGCCCTACGAGCAGTACTTC
>TRBV5-6|TRBJ1-2|-|-
CASSHGPNGYTF
TGTGCCAGCAGCCATGGACCCAATGGCTACACCTTC
>TRBV7-7|TRBJ2-1|-|-
CASSPTNLQGNEQFF
TGTGCTAGCAGCCCCACCAACTTACAGGGTAACGAGCAGTTCTTC
>TRBV2|TRBJ2-3|-|-
CASNLGATDTQYF
TGTGCCAGCAATCTGGGGGCCACAGATACGCAGTATTTT
>TRBV6-1|TRBJ2-2|-|-
CASRTGLGGELFF
TGTGCCAGCAGAACAGGGTTAGGCGGGGAGCTGTTTTTT
>TRBV5-1|TRBJ2-5|-|-
CASSLTGATETQYF
TGCGCCAGCAGCTTGACAGGAGCCACAGAGACCCAGTACTTC
>TRBV4-1|TRBJ2-7|-|TRBD2
CASSQEVLAGDWQYF
TGCGCCAGCAGCCAAGAAGTACTAGCGGGAGACTGGCAGTACTTC
>TRBV5-6|TRBJ1-6|-|TRBD1
CASSLTGVNSPLHF
TGTGCCAGCAGTCTAACAGGGGTTAATTCACCCCTCCACTTT
>TRBV9|TRBJ2-1|once|TRBD2
CASSVAAGGYNEQFF
TGTGCCAGCAGCGTAGCGGCGGGGGGGTACAATGAGCAGTTCTTC
>TRBV5-1|TRBJ2-2|-|-
CASSLVTGWAGELFF
TGCGCCAGCAGCTTGGTAACGGGCTGGGCCGGGGAGCTGTTTTTT
>TRBV19|TRBJ1-4|-|TRBD1
CASSIAGQRRTNEKLFF
TGTGCCAGTAGTATTGCGGGACAGCGACGAACTAATGAAAAACTGTTTTTT